The 2 T cell receptor beta chains below all came from one sample that was sequenced in a study of T cell repertoires in cytomegalovirus infection (dated by TCRdb to 2018 to 2020). TCRdb shows the sequencer as Illumina HiSeq 1500. TCRdb cleaned the public reads at Q25 with fastp, built clones with MiXCR and kept in-frame beta chains. Rows are unified per CDR3 protein, each entry keeping the most common DNA and genes. The sample includes about 740,000 distinct CDR3 sequences, with less than 40% observed a single time. The top ten constitute roughly 2.9% of the sample. Sequencing input: PBMCs. These TCRs come from a human donor in good health (CMV status not recorded). Some clones in this sample may be carry-over from other donors' samples.

This clonotype was seen a few times. V gene TRBV27 combines with J gene TRBJ2-4; D is undetermined. The CDR3 length is 13 residues. V was shortened by 7 bases and J by 0 bases, with 7 bases between the two germline ends. Germline V CDR1 and CDR2: MNHEY, SMNVEV (reference sequence). CDR3 nucleotide sequence: TGTGCCAGCACCTCCTTAGCCAAAAACATTCAGTACTTC. Amino acids: CASTSLAKNIQYF.

There are a few counts of this clonotype. The chain couples TRBV7-8 to TRBJ1-5; a possible D gene is TRBD1 (5 bases). The CDR3 runs 17 residues. CDR1 is SGHVS, CDR2 FQNEAQ, per germline. V was clipped by 0 bases and J by 3 bases, with 15 bases between them. CDR3: CASSLAFNRGDNQPQHF. The DNA for the CDR3 is TGTGCCAGCAGCTTAGCCTTTAACCGGGGCGACAATCAGCCCCAGCATTTT.